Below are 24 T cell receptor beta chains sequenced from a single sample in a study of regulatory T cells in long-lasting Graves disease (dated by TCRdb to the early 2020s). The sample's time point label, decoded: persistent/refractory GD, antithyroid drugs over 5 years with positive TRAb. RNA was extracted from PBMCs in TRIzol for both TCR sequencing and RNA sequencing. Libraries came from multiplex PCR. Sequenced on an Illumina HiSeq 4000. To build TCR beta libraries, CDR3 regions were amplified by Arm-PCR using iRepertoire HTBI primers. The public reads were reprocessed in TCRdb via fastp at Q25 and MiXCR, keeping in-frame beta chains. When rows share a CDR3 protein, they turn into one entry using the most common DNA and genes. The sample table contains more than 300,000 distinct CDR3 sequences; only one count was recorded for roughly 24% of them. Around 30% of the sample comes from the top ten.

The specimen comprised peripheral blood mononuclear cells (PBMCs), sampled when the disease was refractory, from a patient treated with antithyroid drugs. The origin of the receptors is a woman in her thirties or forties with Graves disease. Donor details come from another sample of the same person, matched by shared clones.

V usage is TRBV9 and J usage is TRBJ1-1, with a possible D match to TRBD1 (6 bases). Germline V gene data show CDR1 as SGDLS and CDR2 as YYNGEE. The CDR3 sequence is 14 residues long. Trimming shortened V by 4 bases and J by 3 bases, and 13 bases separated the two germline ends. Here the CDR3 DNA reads TGTGCCAGCAGCTTGGGGGCCGGGGACACTGAAGCTTTCTTT. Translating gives CASSLGAGDTEAFF.

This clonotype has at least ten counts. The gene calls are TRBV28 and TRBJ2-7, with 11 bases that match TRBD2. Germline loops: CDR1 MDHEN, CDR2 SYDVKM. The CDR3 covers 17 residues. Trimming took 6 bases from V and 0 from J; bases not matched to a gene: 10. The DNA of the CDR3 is TGTGCCAGCAGCGGACTAGCGGGTACCGGAGACTCCTACGAGCAGTACTTC. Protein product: CASSGLAGTGDSYEQYF.

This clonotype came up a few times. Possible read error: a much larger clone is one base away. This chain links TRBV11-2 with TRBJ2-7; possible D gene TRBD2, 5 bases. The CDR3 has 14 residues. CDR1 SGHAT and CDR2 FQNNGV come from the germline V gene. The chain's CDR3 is CASSTPERTYEQCF. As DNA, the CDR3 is TGTGCCAGCAGCACACCAGAGCGGACCTACGAGCAGTGCTTC.

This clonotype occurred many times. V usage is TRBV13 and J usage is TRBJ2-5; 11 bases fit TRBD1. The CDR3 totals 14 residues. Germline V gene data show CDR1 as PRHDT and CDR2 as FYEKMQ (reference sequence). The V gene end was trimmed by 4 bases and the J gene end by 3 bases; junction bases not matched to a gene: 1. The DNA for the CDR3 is TGTGCCAGCAGCTCGGGACAGGGGGAAGAGACCCAGTACTTC. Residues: CASSSGQGEETQYF.

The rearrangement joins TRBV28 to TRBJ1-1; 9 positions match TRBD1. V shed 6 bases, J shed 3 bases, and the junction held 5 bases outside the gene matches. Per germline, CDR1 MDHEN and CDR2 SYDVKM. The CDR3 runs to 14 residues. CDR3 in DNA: TGTGCCAGCAGCCCGACAGGGGGGGACACTGAAGCTTTCTTT. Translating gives CASSPTGGDTEAFF. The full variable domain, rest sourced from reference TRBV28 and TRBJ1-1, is DVKVTQSSRYLVKRTGEKVFLECVQDMDHENMFWYRQDPGLGLRLIYFSYDVKMKEKGDIPEGYSVSREKKERFSLILESASTNQTSMYLCASSPTGGDTEAFFGQGTRLTVV.

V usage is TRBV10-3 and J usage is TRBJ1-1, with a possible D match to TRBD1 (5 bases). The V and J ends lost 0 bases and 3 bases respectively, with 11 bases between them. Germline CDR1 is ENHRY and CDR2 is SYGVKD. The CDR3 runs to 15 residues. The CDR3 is CAISESGLGDTEAFF. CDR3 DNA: TGTGCCATCAGTGAGTCGGGGCTGGGGGACACTGAAGCTTTCTTT.

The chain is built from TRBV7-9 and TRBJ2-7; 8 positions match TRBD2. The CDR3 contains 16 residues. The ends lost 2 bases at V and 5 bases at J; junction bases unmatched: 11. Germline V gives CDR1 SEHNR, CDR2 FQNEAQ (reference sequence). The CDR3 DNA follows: TGTGCCAGCAGCTTATATAGGAACGGGAGGGCAAACGAGCAGTACTTC. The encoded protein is CASSLYRNGRANEQYF.

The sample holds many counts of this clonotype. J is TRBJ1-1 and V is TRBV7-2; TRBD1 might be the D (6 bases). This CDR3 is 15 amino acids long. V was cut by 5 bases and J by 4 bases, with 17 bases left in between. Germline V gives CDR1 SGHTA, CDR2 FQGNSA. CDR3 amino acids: CASSPFPGVGTEAFF. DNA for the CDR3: TGTGCCAGCAGCCCCTTTCCAGGGGTCGGCACTGAAGCTTTCTTT.

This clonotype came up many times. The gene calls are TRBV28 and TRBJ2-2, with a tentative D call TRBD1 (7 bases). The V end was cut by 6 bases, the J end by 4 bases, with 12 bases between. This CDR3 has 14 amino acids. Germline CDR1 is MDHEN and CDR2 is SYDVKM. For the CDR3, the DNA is TGTGCCAGCAGGCAGGGGGGCGCCACCGGGGAGCTGTTTTTT. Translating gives CASRQGGATGELFF.

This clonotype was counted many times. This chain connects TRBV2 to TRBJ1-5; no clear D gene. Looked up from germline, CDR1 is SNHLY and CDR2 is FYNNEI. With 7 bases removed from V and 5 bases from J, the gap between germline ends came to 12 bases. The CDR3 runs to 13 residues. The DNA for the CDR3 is TGTGCCAGCACCACATCCCCGGATCAGCCCCAGCATTTT. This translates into CASTTSPDQPQHF. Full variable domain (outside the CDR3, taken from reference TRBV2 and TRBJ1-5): EPEVTQTPSHQVTQMGQEVILRCVPISNHLYFYWYRQILGQKVEFLVSFYNNEISEKSEIFDDQFSVERPDGSNFTLKIRSTKLEDSAMYFCASTTSPDQPQHFGDGTRLSIL.

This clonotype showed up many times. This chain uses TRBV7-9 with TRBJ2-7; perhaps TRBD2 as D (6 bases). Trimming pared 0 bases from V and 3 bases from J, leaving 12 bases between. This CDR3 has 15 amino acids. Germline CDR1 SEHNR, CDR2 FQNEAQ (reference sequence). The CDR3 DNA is TGTGCCAGCAGCTTAGCCGGCACTAGCCTCTACGAGCAGTACTTC. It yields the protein CASSLAGTSLYEQYF.

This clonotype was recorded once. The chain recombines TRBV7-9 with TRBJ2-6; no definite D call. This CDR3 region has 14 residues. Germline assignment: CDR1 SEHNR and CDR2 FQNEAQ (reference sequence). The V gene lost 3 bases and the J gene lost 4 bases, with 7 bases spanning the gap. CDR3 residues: CASSFSVGANVLTF. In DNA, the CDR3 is TGTGCCAGCAGCTTCTCTGTCGGGGCCAACGTCCTGACTTTC.

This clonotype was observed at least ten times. CDR3 nucleotide sequence: TGTGCCAGCAGTTTTGTCGGAGTGAACACCGGGGAGCTGTTTTTT. Protein sequence: CASSFVGVNTGELFF. The chain has TRBV28 and TRBJ2-2, with no clear D. Germline loops: CDR1 MDHEN, CDR2 SYDVKM. Trimming removed 3 bases from V and 1 base from J, with 9 bases in between. The CDR3 runs 15 residues.

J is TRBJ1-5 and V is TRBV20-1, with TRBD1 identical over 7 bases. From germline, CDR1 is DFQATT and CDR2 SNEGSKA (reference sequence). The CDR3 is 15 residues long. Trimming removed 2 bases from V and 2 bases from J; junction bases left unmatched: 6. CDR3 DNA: TGCAGTGCTAGACGCCAGGGGGGCGGCAATCAGCCCCAGCATTTT. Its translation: CSARRQGGGNQPQHF.

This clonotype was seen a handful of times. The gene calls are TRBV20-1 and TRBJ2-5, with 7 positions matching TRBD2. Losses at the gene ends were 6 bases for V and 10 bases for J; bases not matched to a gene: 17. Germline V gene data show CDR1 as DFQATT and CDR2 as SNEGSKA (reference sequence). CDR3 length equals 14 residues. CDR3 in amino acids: CSAQKAGSSPFQYF. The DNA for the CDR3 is TGCAGTGCGCAGAAAGCGGGGAGCTCTCCTTTCCAGTACTTC.

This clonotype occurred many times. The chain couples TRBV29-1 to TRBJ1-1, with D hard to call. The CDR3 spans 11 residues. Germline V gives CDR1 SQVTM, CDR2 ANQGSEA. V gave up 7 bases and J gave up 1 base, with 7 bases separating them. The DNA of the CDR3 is TGCAGCGGTACAGCGAACACTGAAGCTTTCTTT. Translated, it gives CSGTANTEAFF.

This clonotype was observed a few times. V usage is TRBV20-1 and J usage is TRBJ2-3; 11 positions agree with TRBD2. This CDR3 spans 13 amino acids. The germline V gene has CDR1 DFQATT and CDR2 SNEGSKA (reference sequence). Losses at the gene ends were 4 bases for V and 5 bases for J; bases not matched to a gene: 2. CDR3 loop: CSATLAGVDTQYF. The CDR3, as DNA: TGCAGTGCTACACTAGCGGGAGTAGATACGCAGTATTTT.

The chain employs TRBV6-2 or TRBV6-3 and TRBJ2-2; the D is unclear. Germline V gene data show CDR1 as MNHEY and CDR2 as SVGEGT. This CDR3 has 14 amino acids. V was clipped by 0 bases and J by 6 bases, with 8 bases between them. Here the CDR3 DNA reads TGTGCCAGCAGTTACTCTATAGGGCCCGGGGAGCTGTTTTTT. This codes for CASSYSIGPGELFF.

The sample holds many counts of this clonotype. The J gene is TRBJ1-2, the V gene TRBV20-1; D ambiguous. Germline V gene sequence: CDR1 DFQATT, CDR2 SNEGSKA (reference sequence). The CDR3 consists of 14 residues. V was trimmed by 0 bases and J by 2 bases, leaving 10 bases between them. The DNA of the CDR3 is TGCAGTGCTAGAGAGCCAGGCGCAAACTATGGCTACACCTTC. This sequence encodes CSAREPGANYGYTF.

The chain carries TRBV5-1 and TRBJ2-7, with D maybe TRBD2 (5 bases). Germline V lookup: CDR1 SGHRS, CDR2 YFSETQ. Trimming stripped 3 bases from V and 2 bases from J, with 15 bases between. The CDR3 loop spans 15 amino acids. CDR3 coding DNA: TGCGCCAGCAGCTCACGGGCGGGCCTTGCCTACGAGCAGTACTTC. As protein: CASSSRAGLAYEQYF.

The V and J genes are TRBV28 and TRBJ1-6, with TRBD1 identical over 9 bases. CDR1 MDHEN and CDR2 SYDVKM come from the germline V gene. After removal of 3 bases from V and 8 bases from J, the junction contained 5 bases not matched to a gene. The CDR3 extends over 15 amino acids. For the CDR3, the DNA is TGTGCCAGCAGTTTGTGGACAGGGGCATATTCACCCCTCCACTTT. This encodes CASSLWTGAYSPLHF.

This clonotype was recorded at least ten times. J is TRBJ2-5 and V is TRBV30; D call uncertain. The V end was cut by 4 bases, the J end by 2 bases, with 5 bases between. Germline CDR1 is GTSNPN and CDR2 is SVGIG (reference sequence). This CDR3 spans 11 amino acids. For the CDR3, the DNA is TGTGCCTGGACAAAACAAGAGACCCAGTACTTC. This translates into CAWTKQETQYF.

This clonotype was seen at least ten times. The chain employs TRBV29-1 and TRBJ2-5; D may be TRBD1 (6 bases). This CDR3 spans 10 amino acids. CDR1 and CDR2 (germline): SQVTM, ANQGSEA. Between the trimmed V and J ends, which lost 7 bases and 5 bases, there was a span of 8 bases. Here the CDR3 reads CSGQAETQYF. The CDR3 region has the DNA TGCAGCGGACAGGCCGAGACCCAGTACTTC.

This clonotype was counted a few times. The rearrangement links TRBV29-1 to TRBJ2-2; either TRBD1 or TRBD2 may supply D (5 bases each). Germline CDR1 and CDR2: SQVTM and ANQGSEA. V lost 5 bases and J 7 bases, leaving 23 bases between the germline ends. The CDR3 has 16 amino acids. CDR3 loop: CSVHVPQVGGHGELFF. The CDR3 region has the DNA TGCAGCGTTCATGTCCCCCAGGTTGGGGGTCACGGGGAGCTGTTTTTT.